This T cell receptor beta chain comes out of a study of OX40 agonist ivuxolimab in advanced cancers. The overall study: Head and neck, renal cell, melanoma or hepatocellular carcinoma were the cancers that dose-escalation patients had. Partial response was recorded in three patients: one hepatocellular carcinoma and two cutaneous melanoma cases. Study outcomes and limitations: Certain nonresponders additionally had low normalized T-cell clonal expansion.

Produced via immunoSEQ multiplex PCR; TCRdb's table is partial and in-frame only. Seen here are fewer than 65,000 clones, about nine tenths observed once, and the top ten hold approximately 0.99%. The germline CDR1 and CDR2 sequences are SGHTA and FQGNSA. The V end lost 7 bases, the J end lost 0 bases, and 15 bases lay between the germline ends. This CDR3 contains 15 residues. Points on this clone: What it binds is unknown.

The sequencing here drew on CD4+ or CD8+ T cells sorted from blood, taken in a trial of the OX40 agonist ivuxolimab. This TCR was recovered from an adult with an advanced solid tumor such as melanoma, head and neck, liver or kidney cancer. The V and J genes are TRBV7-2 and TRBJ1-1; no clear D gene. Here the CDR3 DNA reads TGTGCCAGCATCTGGACGGAGGCGTTGAACACTGAAGCTTTCTTT. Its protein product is CASIWTEALNTEAFF.